These 19 T cell receptor beta chains originate from one sample sequenced in a study of tumor-infiltrating lymphocytes in primary liver carcinoma. In addition to blood RNA drawn from unsorted whole blood, germline DNA was extracted. A constant-region primer primed TCR beta cDNA synthesis from 500 to 550 ng of total RNA. Slightly modified ARM-PCR served as the procedure for the TCR beta libraries. These libraries came from three rounds of nested multiplex PCR. Forward primers for TRBV1-TRBV30 and a C-beta reverse primer served the first two PCR rounds, at 10 cycles each. TCRdb redid the calling of the multiplex PCR reads with MiXCR, one entry per CDR3 protein. The sample includes approximately 330,000 distinct CDR3 sequences, roughly 61% seen only once; the top ten take 5.5% to 7%. The specimen sequenced was peripheral blood. The source of these receptors is a middle-aged man with primary liver carcinoma and hepatitis B virus infection.

At least ten counts were recorded for this clonotype. The rearrangement joins TRBV11-2 to TRBJ2-7, with a weak D call TRBD2 (5 bases). This CDR3 is built from 13 residues. Trimming removed 5 bases from V and 3 bases from J, with 11 bases in between. Germline CDR1 is SGHAT and CDR2 is FQNNGV. The CDR3 is CASSGGRGYEQYF. CDR3 DNA: TGTGCCAGCAGCGGTGGGAGAGGCTACGAGCAGTACTTC.

This clonotype has only one observation. The chain recombines TRBV7-9 with TRBJ2-1; 10 positions agree with TRBD2. The V gene's germline CDR1 is SEHNR and CDR2 FQNEAQ (reference sequence). This CDR3 is 14 amino acids long. The V and J ends lost 8 bases and 6 bases, in that order; junction bases with no gene match: 7. The CDR3 DNA follows: TGTGCCAGCGGCACGGGACTAGCGTCCAATGAGCAGTTCTTC. This encodes CASGTGLASNEQFF.

As to this clonotype: A much larger clone lies one base from this, so it may be a read error. This chain links TRBV12-3 or TRBV12-4 with TRBJ1-6; TRBD1 aligns across 7 bases. The CDR3 runs to 14 residues. The CDR3 spells CTSSLQGKNSPLHF. The CDR3 DNA sequence: TGTACCAGCAGTTTACAGGGGAAGAATTCACCCCTCCACTTT.

This clonotype was counted only a few times. The junction and the germline gene differ at one end; a read error may be behind it. The V gene is TRBV11-2, the J gene TRBJ2-5; the D call may be TRBD1 or TRBD2 (6 bases each). The CDR3 covers 15 residues. Germline V CDR1 and CDR2: SGHAT, FQNNGV. CDR3 region: CASSRGQGFQETQHF. The DNA for the CDR3 is TGTGCCAGTAGCCGGGGGCAGGGGTTCCAAGAGACCCAGCACTTC.

In this sample, this clonotype turned up many times. This chain joins TRBV5-4 and TRBJ2-1; D is unresolved. Germline CDR1 and CDR2: SGHNT and YYREEE (reference sequence). The V gene lost 3 bases and the J gene lost 7 bases, with 5 bases spanning the gap. The CDR3 is 11 residues long. CDR3 region: CASSWGNEQFF. The CDR3 nucleotides read TGTGCCAGCAGCTGGGGAAATGAGCAGTTCTTC.

Worth noting for this clonotype: A junction boundary mismatches the germline segment, possibly from a read error. The V gene is TRBV20-1, the J gene TRBJ2-1, with 7 positions matching TRBD1. CDR3 length: 13 residues. Looked up from germline, CDR1 is DFQATT and CDR2 is SNEGSKA (reference sequence). CDR3 protein: CSARGVWTGGQLF. For the CDR3, the DNA is TGCAGTGCTAGGGGGGTCTGGACAGGAGGACAGCTCTTC.

This clonotype was seen a handful of times. This sequence joins TRBV6-1 and TRBJ2-7, with a tentative D call TRBD1 (5 bases). The CDR3 is made up of 16 amino acids. Trimming took 2 bases from V and 2 from J, leaving 16 bases between them. CDR1 is MNHNS, CDR2 SASEGT, per germline. The CDR3 reads CASSETPGYPAYEQYF. CDR3 DNA sequence: TGTGCCAGCAGTGAAACCCCAGGGTATCCCGCCTACGAGCAGTACTTC.

Of note for this clonotype: A read error may account for a junction end that differs from germline. The DNA of the CDR3 is TGTGCCAGCAGCTCGATCGGGAGTGCCTACAATGAGCACTTCTTC. As protein: CASSSIGSAYNEHFF. The V and J genes are TRBV11-1 and TRBJ2-1; TRBD2 might be the D (6 bases). This CDR3 spans 15 amino acids. Germline-derived CDR1 and CDR2 are SGHAT and FQDESV (reference sequence).

For this clonotype: The CDR3 ends on some other residue instead of the conserved phenylalanine or tryptophan, so this is likely a read error. This sequence joins TRBV11-2 and TRBJ2-7, with 7 positions matching TRBD1. Germline-derived CDR1 and CDR2 are SGHAT and FQNNGV. The CDR3 has 12 residues. The DNA for the CDR3 is TGTGCCTGCAGTGATACAGGGGACGAGCAGTACCTC. Protein: CACSDTGDEQYL.

The chain combines TRBV24-1 with TRBJ2-1; 8 bases are a match to TRBD1. The CDR3 contains 12 residues. V lost 5 bases to trimming and J lost 12 bases; unmatched junction nucleotides: 5. CDR1 KGHDR and CDR2 SFDVKD come from the germline V gene. CDR3 region: CATSAPTGGQFF. CDR3 nucleotide sequence: TGTGCCACCAGTGCCCCTACAGGGGGGCAGTTCTTC.

This clonotype was detected only a few times. The V gene is TRBV5-1, the J gene TRBJ2-5, with TRBD2 matching over 8 bases. Germline lookup yields CDR1 SGHRS and CDR2 YFSETQ. The V segment lost 1 base and the J segment 5 bases; nucleotides outside the gene matches: 4. The CDR3 totals 14 residues. CDR3 amino acids: CASSLKPSGETQYF. As DNA, the CDR3 is TGCGCCAGCAGCTTGAAGCCTAGCGGGGAGACCCAGTACTTC.

This clonotype was seen many times. The chain has TRBV11-2 and TRBJ2-1; D is perhaps TRBD2 (6 bases). Trimming took 4 bases from V and 3 from J, leaving 10 bases between them. CDR3 length equals 14 residues. The V gene's germline CDR1 is SGHAT and CDR2 FQNNGV. CDR3 nucleotide sequence: TGTGCCAGCAGCTCGGTAGCGGACTACAATGAGCAGTTCTTC. It encodes CASSSVADYNEQFF.

As to this clonotype: One end of the junction fails to match germline, which may point to a read error. The chain carries TRBV6-5 and TRBJ2-7, with D tentatively TRBD1 (7 bases). Germline V gene sequence: CDR1 MNHEY, CDR2 SVGAGI. The length of the CDR3 is 14 residues. The CDR3 coding sequence is TGTGCCAACAGTTATGGCAGGGGGGCACACGAGCAGTACTTC. Residues: CANSYGRGAHEQYF.

With regard to this clonotype: This could be a read error, since a much larger clone is one nucleotide away. V usage is TRBV29-1 and J usage is TRBJ2-3, with a weak D call TRBD2 (7 bases). Trimming left V 7 bases short and J 4 bases short, with 15 bases between. The CDR3 runs to 13 residues. Germline assignment: CDR1 SQVTM and CDR2 ANQGSEA. The CDR3 loop is CSAVGGAADTQYF. The CDR3 nucleotides are TGCAGCGCCGTAGGGGGGGCGGCAGATACGCAGTATTTT.

Note on this clonotype: At one end the junction does not follow the germline gene, possibly because of a read error. CDR3 DNA sequence: TGTGCCAGCTCCCGGGACAGGGATTACGAGGAGTACTTC. This translates into CASSRDRDYEEYF. This chain connects TRBV6-1 to TRBJ2-7; 9 bases are a match to TRBD1. CDR1 MNHNS and CDR2 SASEGT come from the germline V gene. This CDR3 contains 13 residues.

In the case of this clonotype: A junction end diverges from the germline sequence, so it may reflect a read error. V is TRBV11-2 and J is TRBJ2-7, with 10 bases identical to TRBD2. The germline gives CDR1 SGHAT, CDR2 FQNNGV. The CDR3 has 19 amino acids. The CDR3 reads CISSLYFLAGALDLYDQYF. In DNA form, the CDR3 reads TGTATCAGCAGCTTGTATTTTCTAGCGGGAGCATTGGACCTCTACGACCAGTACTTC. Variable domain in full (rest from reference TRBV11-2 and TRBJ2-7): EAGVAQSPRYKIIEKRQSVAFWCNPISGHATLYWYQQILGQGPKLLIQFQNNGVVDDSQLPKDRFSAERLKGVDSTLKIQPAKLEDSAVYLCISSLYFLAGALDLYDQYFGPGTRLTVT.

To note about this clonotype: This may come from a read error, since a much larger clone is one base off. The chain combines TRBV5-4 with TRBJ1-1; D is uncertain. The CDR3 consists of 14 residues. CDR1 is SGHNT, CDR2 YYREEE, per germline (reference sequence). CDR3 protein: CASSLSRANTEALF. CDR3 bases: TGTGCCAGCAGTCTAAGTCGGGCGAACACTGAAGCTCTCTTT.

The V and J genes are TRBV5-1 and TRBJ1-6, with unresolved D. Germline V lookup: CDR1 SGHRS, CDR2 YFSETQ. The CDR3 is 15 residues long. Trimming shortened V by 0 bases and J by 9 bases, and 13 bases separated the two germline ends. The CDR3 sequence is CASSLGQLGSSPLHF. In DNA form, the CDR3 reads TGCGCCAGCAGCTTGGGACAATTAGGGAGTTCACCCCTCCACTTT.

A note on this clonotype: Since no conserved phenylalanine or tryptophan closes the CDR3, a read error is the likely cause. V usage is TRBV5-6 and J usage is TRBJ1-1, with 9 bases aligning to TRBD1. J was trimmed by 1 base and V by 4 bases; bases with no gene match: 5. The V gene's germline CDR1 is SGHDT and CDR2 YYEEEE. The CDR3 totals 15 residues. This chain's CDR3 is CASSGDRDWNTEAFL. The CDR3 DNA is TGTGCCAGCAGCGGGGACAGGGATTGGAACACTGAAGCTTTCTTA.